This passage covers 9 T cell receptor beta chains from one sample sequenced in a study of cytomegalovirus exposure and HLA in healthy donors. PCR was performed using 60 Vbeta and 13 Jbeta primers. Libraries were prepared by immunoSEQ multiplex PCR; TCRdb keeps only in-frame clonotypes and omits some of them. Found here are about 68,000 clones, 75% to 85% of them singletons; the top ten hold 6.5%. Sequenced material: PBMCs. The receptor set was obtained from a human donor in good health.

The genes are TRBV7-6 and TRBJ2-3, with 9 nucleotides matching TRBD1. V trimming: 4 bases; J trimming: 5 bases; junction bases outside the gene matches: 7. CDR3 length: 15 residues. Germline V gene sequence: CDR1 SGHVS, CDR2 FNYEAQ. DNA of the CDR3: TGTGCCAGCAGCTCCCGGGACAGGGTTGGAGATACGCAGTATTTT. Encoded protein: CASSSRDRVGDTQYF.

This clone was counted only a few times. The chain recombines TRBV29-1 with TRBJ1-1, with a weak D call TRBD1 (6 bases). V lost 3 bases to trimming and J lost 4 bases, with 9 bases between them. Looked up from germline, CDR1 is SQVTM and CDR2 is ANQGSEA. This CDR3 spans 12 amino acids. DNA of the CDR3: TGCAGCGTTGACAGGGGCCCCACTGAAGCTTTCTTT. This translates into CSVDRGPTEAFF.

This chain connects TRBV5-1 to TRBJ2-7; unclear D gene. From germline, CDR1 is SGHRS and CDR2 YFSETQ. V gave up 4 bases and J gave up 4 bases, with 15 bases separating them. This CDR3 spans 14 amino acids. CDR3 DNA: TGCGCCAGCAGCGTAAGAGAGAAAAAGTACGAGCAGTACTTC. It specifies CASSVREKKYEQYF. Supplemented by reference TRBV5-1 and TRBJ2-7, the full variable domain reads KAGVTQTPRYLIKTRGQQVTLSCSPISGHRSVSWYQQTPGQGLQFLFEYFSETQRNKGNFPGRFSGRQFSNSRSEMNVSTLELGDSALYLCASSVREKKYEQYFGPGTRLTVT.

The chain links TRBV2 to TRBJ1-1; D is unresolved. The V and J ends lost 4 bases and 10 bases respectively, with 16 bases between them. Germline lookup yields CDR1 SNHLY and CDR2 FYNNEI. The CDR3 is 13 amino acids. CDR3 sequence reads: CASSAGVKEVAFF. CDR3 bases: TGTGCCAGCAGTGCCGGTGTGAAGGAGGTAGCTTTCTTT.

The V and J genes are TRBV7-2 and TRBJ2-1, with D possibly TRBD1 on 6 matching bases. Germline V gives CDR1 SGHTA, CDR2 FQGNSA. This CDR3 comprises 13 residues. Trimming removed 3 bases at V and 4 bases at J, with 7 bases between. As DNA, the CDR3 is TGTGCCAGCAGCTTGACAGGATACAATGAGCAGTTCTTC. Translated, it gives CASSLTGYNEQFF.

The V gene is TRBV30, the J gene TRBJ1-3; D might be TRBD1 (5 bases). CDR3 length equals 12 residues. V was pared by 5 bases and J by 4 bases, with 9 bases between. CDR1 is GTSNPN, CDR2 SVGIG, per germline (reference sequence). DNA for the CDR3: TGTGCCTGGGGGGGGAAAGGAAACACCATATATTTT. It encodes CAWGGKGNTIYF.

The J gene is TRBJ1-5, the V gene TRBV5-6, with unresolved D. The germline CDR1 and CDR2 sequences are SGHDT and YYEEEE. The CDR3 runs to 14 residues. Trimming took off 5 bases at V and 2 bases at J, with 11 bases between the two ends. The CDR3 coding sequence is TGTGCCAGCAGTCGAGGTGAAGGCAATCAGCCCCAGCATTTT. Translated: CASSRGEGNQPQHF.

The V call is TRBV5-1, the J call TRBJ2-1; 8 nucleotides match TRBD2. CDR3 size: 15 residues. The germline CDR1 and CDR2 sequences are SGHRS and YFSETQ. With 0 bases clipped from V and 9 bases from J, the junction kept 8 bases outside the gene matches. CDR3: CASSLGPAGDTEQFF. CDR3 nucleotide sequence: TGCGCCAGCAGCTTGGGTCCAGCGGGGGATACTGAGCAGTTCTTC.

V gene TRBV6-1 combines with J gene TRBJ2-5; 8 bases match TRBD1. TRBJ2-7 explains the end of the DNA better; the J call may be wrong. The CDR3 has 15 amino acids. Germline V gene sequence: CDR1 MNHNS, CDR2 SASEGT. The CDR3 sequence is CASSSGTGPLYEQYF. DNA for the CDR3: TGTGCCAGCAGTTCCGGGACAGGCCCCCTCTACGAGCAGTACTTC.